This TCR beta chain was sequenced for a study of post-analysis software for immune sequencing data. Study-level findings and limits: A handful of TRBV segments appeared more often in patients than in controls, and TRBV5-6, TRBV5-1 and TRBV20-1 were among these.

Unique molecular identifiers featured in each of the TCR beta cDNA libraries. TCRdb itself ran the PCR reads through MiXCR, one entry per CDR3 protein. The data contain about 400,000 distinct CDR3 sequences, 30% to 45% of them singletons. Trimming shortened V by 8 bases and J by 0 bases, and 5 bases separated the two germline ends. The CDR3 runs to 11 residues. Per the germline V gene, CDR1 is MGHDK and CDR2 is SYGVNS. A word on this clonotype: Its antigen remains unidentified.

The sequenced material came from blood. The sequence derives from a girl aged 10-17 years with multiple sclerosis. J is TRBJ2-7 and V is TRBV25-1; D remains unclear. The CDR3: CASWGSYEQYF. CDR3 coding DNA: TGTGCCAGCTGGGGCTCCTACGAGCAGTACTTC.